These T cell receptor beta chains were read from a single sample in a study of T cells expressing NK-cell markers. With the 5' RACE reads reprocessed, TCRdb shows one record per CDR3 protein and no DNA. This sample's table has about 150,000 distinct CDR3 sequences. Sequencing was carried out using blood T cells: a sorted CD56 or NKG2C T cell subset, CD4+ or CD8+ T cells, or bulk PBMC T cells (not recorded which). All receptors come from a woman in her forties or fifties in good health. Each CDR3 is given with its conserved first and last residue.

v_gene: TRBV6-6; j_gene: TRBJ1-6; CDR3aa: CASSYIGGADSPLHF
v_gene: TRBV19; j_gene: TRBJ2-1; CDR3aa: CASTSWGYSNEQFF
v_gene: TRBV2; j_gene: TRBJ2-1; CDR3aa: CASSVVGGSYNEQFF
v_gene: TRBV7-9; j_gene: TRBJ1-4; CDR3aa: CASSLVGDRYNEKLFF
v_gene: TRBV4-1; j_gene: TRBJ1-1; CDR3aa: CASSQGTDRLNTEAFF
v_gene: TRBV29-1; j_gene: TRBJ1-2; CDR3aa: CSVVLIQGNGYTF
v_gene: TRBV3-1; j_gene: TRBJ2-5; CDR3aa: CASSQDLGWQETQYF
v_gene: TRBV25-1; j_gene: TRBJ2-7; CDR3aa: CASSAWEVFHEQYF
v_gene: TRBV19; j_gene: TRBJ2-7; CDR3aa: CASSIGGLAYEQYF
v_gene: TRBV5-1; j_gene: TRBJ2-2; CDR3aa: CASSLAGGSTGELFF
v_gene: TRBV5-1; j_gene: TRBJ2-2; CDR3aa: CASSLDWFQSTGELFF
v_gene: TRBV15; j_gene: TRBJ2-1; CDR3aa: CATSTSGSDEQFF
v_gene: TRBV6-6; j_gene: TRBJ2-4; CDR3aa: CASSYSMGGSTEGYIQYF
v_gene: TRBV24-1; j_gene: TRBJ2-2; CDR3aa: CATSDFRDNTGELFF
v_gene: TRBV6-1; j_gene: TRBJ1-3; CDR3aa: CASKDGGNTIYF
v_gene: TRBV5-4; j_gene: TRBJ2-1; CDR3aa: CASSQLAGGREQFF
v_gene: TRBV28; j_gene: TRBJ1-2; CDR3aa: CASSYGYGYTF
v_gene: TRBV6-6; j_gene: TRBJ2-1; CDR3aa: CASGPLGTGNEQFF
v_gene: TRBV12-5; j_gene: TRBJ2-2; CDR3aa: CASGWSLRGLETGELFF
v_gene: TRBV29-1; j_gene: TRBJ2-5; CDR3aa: CSVEDGVGFQETQYF
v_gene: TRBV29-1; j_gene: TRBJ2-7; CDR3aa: CSVDRGDGYEQYF
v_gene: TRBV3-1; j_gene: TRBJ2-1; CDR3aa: CASSLGTSGTSNEQFF
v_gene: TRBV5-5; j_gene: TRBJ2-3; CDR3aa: CASSLRTLSGIVTDTQYF
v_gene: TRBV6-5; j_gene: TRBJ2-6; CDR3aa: CASSYVAGKVSGANVLTF
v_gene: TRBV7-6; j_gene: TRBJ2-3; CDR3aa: CASSLTRDLTDTQYF
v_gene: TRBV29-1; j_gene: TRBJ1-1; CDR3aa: CSVEFHEGVAFF
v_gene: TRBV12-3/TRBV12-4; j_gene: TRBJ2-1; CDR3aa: CASSRERQYNEQFF
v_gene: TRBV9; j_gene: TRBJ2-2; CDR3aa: CASSEFGLTNTGELFF
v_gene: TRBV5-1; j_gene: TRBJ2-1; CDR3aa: CASRWAGNEQFF
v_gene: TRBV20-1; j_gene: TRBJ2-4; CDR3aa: CSARDPQGADIQYF
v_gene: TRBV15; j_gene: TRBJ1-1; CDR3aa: CATSRGEGLPNTEAFF
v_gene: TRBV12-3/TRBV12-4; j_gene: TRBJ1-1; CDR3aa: CASLEVGGTEAFF
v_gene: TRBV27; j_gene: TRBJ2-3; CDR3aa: CASGTGTIDPDTQYF
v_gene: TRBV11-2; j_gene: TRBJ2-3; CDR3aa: CASSPGSRGADTQYF
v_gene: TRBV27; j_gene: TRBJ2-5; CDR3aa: CASSLGLKGETQYF
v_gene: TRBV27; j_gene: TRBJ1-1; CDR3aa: CASSLSNGGTEAFF
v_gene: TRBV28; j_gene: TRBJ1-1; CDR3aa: CASSTGFEDTEAFF
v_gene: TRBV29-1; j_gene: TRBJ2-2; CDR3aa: CSVDPGDVNTGELFF
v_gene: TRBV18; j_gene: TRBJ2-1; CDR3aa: CASSTGTGMVEQFF
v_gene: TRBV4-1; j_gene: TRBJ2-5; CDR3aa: CASAPDSASGETQYF
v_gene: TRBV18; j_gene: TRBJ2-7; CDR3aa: CASSSTAGTGSYEQYF
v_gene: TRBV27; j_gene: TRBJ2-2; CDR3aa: CASTSGDKSIGETGELFF
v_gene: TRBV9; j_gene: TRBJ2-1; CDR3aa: CASSGSGTSGDEQFF
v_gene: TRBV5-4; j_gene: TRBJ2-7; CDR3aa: CASSLGGIEQYF
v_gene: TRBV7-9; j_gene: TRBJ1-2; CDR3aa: CASSEIKGPTYGYTF
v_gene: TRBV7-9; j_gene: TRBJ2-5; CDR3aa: CASSHQTGPQETQYF
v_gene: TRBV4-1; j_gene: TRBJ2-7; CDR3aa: CASSQDAGEQYF
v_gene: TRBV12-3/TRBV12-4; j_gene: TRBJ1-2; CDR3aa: CASTLGLSYGYTF
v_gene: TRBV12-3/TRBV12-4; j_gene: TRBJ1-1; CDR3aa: CASSPEDRGPNTEAFF
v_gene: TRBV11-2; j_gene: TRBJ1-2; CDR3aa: CASRRGVYGYTF